Each of the 9 T cell receptor beta chains below was sequenced from the same sample in a study of shared clonotypes between healthy human individuals. The assay was immunoSEQ multiplex PCR, and TCRdb's table has in-frame clones only and misses some. The data contain a few million clones, more than 90% of them singletons. The sequenced material came from naive CD4+ T cells sorted from blood. Subset specified: CD45RA+ positively selected. The receptors come from a man aged 18 to 29 in good health.

This clone was detected only a few times. The chain employs TRBV25-1 and TRBJ1-6; D unresolved. The CDR3 is made up of 13 amino acids. Germline V gene lookup returns CDR1 MGHDK and CDR2 SYGVNS. V was clipped by 10 bases and J by 9 bases, with 16 bases between them. CDR3 region: CATSRQPGSPLHF. CDR3 sequence (DNA): TGTGCCACGTCGCGACAACCAGGTTCACCCCTCCACTTT.

CDR3 residues: CASSQDSQGSYEQYF. CDR3 DNA: TGTGCCAGCAGCCAAGATTCCCAGGGCTCCTACGAGCAGTACTTC. The V gene is TRBV14, the J gene TRBJ2-7; D possibly corresponds to TRBD1 (5 bases). With 0 bases removed from V and 0 bases from J, the gap between germline ends came to 9 bases. Per the germline V gene, CDR1 is SGHDN and CDR2 is FVKESK. The CDR3 consists of 15 residues.

The genes are TRBV7-9 and TRBJ2-3, with D perhaps TRBD2 (5 bases). Germline V lookup: CDR1 SEHNR, CDR2 FQNEAQ (reference sequence). The CDR3 is made up of 14 amino acids. V lost 4 bases and J lost 4, with 12 bases in between. This chain's CDR3 is CASSSRGGADTQYF. The CDR3 nucleotides read TGTGCCAGCAGCTCACGTGGAGGAGCAGATACGCAGTATTTT.

In DNA form, the CDR3 reads TGTGCCAGCAGCTCCCTGGGACACCTCTACGAGCAGTACTTC. Translated: CASSSLGHLYEQYF. This sequence joins TRBV11-2 and TRBJ2-7; the D gene is possibly TRBD1 (6 bases). V was clipped by 4 bases and J by 3 bases, with 13 bases between them. Germline lookup yields CDR1 SGHAT and CDR2 FQNNGV. This CDR3 contains 14 residues.

This chain connects TRBV5-1 to TRBJ2-3; TRBD1 matches 8 bases. The CDR3 sequence is 16 residues long. Germline lookup yields CDR1 SGHRS and CDR2 YFSETQ. J gave up 2 bases and V 2 bases, and 7 bases lay outside the gene matches. Here the CDR3 reads CASSLQDRGATDTQYF. In DNA form, the CDR3 reads TGCGCCAGCAGCTTACAAGACAGGGGAGCCACAGATACGCAGTATTTT. Using reference TRBV5-1 and TRBJ2-3 for the parts outside the CDR3, the full variable domain is KAGVTQTPRYLIKTRGQQVTLSCSPISGHRSVSWYQQTPGQGLQFLFEYFSETQRNKGNFPGRFSGRQFSNSRSEMNVSTLELGDSALYLCASSLQDRGATDTQYFGPGTRLTVL.

This chain connects TRBV10-3 to TRBJ2-3, with a possible D match to TRBD1 (8 bases). Germline V gene lookup returns CDR1 ENHRY and CDR2 SYGVKD. V was pared by 0 bases and J by 0 bases, with 22 bases between. The CDR3 sequence is 20 residues long. The CDR3 bases are TGTGCCATCAGTGAGTCGACAGGGGCTAGCGGAAGAACTAGCACAGATACGCAGTATTTT. Translating it yields CAISESTGASGRTSTDTQYF.

The chain is built from TRBV15 and TRBJ2-7; TRBD2 matches 13 bases. Per the germline V gene, CDR1 is LNHNV and CDR2 is YYDKDF (reference sequence). V shed 2 bases, J shed 7 bases, and the junction held 11 bases outside the gene matches. The CDR3 loop spans 17 amino acids. The CDR3 loop is CATSRKTGTSGKPEQYF. For the CDR3, the DNA is TGTGCCACCAGCAGAAAGACCGGGACTAGCGGGAAACCGGAGCAGTACTTC.

This chain uses TRBV7-9 with TRBJ2-2, with no clear D. Trimming stripped 1 base from V and 5 bases from J, with 11 bases between. Germline-derived CDR1 and CDR2 are SEHNR and FQNEAQ (reference sequence). The CDR3 totals 15 residues. This CDR3 is CASSLVVGRTGELFF. The CDR3 nucleotides are TGTGCCAGCAGCTTAGTAGTAGGGCGGACCGGGGAGCTGTTTTTT.

The chain links TRBV19 to TRBJ1-6, with 8 bases aligning to TRBD1. The CDR3 runs to 13 residues. Germline-derived CDR1 and CDR2 are LNHDA and SQIVND (reference sequence). The trim removed 7 bases at V and 10 bases at J, leaving 6 bases unmatched. The CDR3 spells CASKDRVGSPLHF. CDR3 bases: TGTGCCAGTAAGGACAGGGTTGGGTCACCCCTCCACTTT.